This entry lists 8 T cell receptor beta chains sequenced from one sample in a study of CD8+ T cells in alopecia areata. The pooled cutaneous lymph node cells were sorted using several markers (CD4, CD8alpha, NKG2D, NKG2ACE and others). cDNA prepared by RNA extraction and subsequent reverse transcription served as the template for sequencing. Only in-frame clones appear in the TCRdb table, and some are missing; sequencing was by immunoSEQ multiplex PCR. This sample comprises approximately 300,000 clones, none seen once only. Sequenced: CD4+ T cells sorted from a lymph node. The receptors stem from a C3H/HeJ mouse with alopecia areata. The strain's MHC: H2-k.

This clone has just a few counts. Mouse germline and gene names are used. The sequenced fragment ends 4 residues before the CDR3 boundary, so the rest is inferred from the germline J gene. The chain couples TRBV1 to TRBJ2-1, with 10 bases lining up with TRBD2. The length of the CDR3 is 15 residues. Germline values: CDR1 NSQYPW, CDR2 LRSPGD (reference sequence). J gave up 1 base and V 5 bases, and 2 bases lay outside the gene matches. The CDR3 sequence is CTCSLLGGNYAEQFF. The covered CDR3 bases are TGCACCTGCAGTCTACTGGGGGGGAACTATGCT.

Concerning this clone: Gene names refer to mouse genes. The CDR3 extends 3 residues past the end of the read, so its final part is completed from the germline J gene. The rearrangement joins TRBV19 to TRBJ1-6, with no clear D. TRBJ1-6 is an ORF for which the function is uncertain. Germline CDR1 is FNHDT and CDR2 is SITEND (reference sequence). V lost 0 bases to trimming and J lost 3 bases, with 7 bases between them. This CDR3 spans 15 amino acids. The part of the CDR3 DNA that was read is TGTGCCAGCAGTATAGGCCAGGACTATAATTCGCCC. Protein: CASSIGQDYNSP. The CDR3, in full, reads CASSIGQDYNSPLYF.

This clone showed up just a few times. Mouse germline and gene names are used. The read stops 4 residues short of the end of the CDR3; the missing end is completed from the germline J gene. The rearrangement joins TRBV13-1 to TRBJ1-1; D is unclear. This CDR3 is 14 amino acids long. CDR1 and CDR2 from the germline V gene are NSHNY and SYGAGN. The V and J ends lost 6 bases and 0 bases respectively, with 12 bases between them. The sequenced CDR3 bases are TGTGCCAGCAAGGAGGGTCTTGCAAACACA. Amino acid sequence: CASKEGLANT. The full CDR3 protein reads CASKEGLANTEVFF.

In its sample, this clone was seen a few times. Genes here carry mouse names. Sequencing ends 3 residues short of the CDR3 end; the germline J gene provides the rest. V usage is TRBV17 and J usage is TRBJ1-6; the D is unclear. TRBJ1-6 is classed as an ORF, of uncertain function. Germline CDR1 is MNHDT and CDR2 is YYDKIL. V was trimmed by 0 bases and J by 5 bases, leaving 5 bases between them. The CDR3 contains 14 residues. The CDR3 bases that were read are TGTGCTAGCAGTAGAGATCCCAATAATTCGCCC. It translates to CASSRDPNNSP. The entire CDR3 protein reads CASSRDPNNSPLYF.

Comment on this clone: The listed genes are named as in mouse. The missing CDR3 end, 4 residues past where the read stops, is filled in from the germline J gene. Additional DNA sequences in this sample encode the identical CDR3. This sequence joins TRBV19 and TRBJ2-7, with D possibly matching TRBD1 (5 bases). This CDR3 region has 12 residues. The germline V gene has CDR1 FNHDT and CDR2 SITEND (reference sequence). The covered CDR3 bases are TGTGCCAGCAGTATTGCAGGGTAT. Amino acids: CASSIAGY. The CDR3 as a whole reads CASSIAGYEQYF.

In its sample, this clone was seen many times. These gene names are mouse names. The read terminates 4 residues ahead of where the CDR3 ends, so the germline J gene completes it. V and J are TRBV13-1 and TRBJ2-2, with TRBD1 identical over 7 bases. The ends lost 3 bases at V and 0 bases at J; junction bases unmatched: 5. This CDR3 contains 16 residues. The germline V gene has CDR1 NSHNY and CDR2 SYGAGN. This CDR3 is CASSGGQSANTGQLYF. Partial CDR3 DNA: TGTGCCAGCAGTGGGGGACAGTCTGCAAACACCGGG.

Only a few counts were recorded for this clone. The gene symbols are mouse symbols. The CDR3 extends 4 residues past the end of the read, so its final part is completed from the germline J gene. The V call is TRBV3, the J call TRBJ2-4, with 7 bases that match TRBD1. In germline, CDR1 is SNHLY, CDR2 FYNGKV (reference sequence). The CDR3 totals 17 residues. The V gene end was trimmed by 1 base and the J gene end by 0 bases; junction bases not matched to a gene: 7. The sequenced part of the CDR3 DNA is TGTGCCAGCAGCTTAGAAGACAGGGTGGAAAGTCAAAAC. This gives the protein CASSLEDRVESQN. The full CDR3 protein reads CASSLEDRVESQNTLYF.

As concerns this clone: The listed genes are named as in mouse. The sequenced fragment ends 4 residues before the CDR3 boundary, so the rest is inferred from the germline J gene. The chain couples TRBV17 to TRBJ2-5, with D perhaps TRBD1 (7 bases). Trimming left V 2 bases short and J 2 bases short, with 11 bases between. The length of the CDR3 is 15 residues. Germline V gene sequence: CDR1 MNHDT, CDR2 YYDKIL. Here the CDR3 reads CASSRRGGRQDTQYF. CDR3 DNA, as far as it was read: TGTGCTAGCAGTAGACGAGGGGGCCGCCAAGAC.